A selection of T cell receptor beta chains follows, all from one sample in a study of T-cell memory formation after mild COVID-19. Using its own MiXCR run on the 5' RACE reads, TCRdb lists one record per CDR3 protein. In the table there are fewer than 300,000 distinct CDR3 sequences, roughly a sixth of which are singletons. The sequenced sample consisted of PBMCs or a T cell subset sorted from them (not recorded which). These receptors all stem from a man between 18 and 35 years old who had mild COVID-19 (a few samples of this study predate the infection). Cell type and time point are not known. The CDR3 runs from the conserved cysteine through the conserved F or W. The order of the fields is D gene, J gene, V gene, clone size, CDR3 DNA, CDR3 protein. The D gene is left open where the match is weak. Rows give clone size only sometimes, using once, few, many, or a class for an expanded clone.

. TRBJ1-4 TRBV15 . TGTGCCACCAGCAGCTGGGGAGGAGAAAAACTGTTTTTT CATSSWGGEKLFF
. TRBJ2-3 TRBV4-1 . TGCGCCAGCAGCCCGAGTAAAAGCCAGGGAACAGATACGCAGTATTTT CASSPSKSQGTDTQYF
. TRBJ2-3 TRBV7-3 . TGTGCCAGCAGCCTAGGACACACGGGAGATACGCAGTATTTT CASSLGHTGDTQYF
. TRBJ1-2 TRBV12-3/TRBV12-4 many TGTGCCAGCGGAATAAGGGGTAACTATGGCTACACCTTC CASGIRGNYGYTF
. TRBJ2-3 TRBV6-2/TRBV6-3 . TGTGCCAGCAGTCCACAGCTGAGTTGGGCGCAGTATTTT CASSPQLSWAQYF
TRBD2 TRBJ2-3 TRBV6-6 . TGTGCCAGCAGTTACTCGGGTGCGGGGGGGGCGGATACGCAGTATTTT CASSYSGAGGADTQYF
. TRBJ2-1 TRBV11-1 many TGTGCCAGCAGCTTTAGAGGAAACTACAATGAGCAGTTCTTC CASSFRGNYNEQFF
TRBD2 TRBJ2-3 TRBV7-3 . TGTGCCAGCAGCGGAAGCGGGGGCCCGGATACGCAGTATTTT CASSGSGGPDTQYF
. TRBJ2-4 TRBV7-2 . TGTGCCAGCAGCTTAGCGCGGTTACAGTACTTC CASSLARLQYF
TRBD2 TRBJ2-3 TRBV5-1 many TGCGCCAGCACCCGGCTTAGCGGGGGGGCCCTCACAGATACGCAGTATTTT CASTRLSGGALTDTQYF
TRBD1 TRBJ1-1 TRBV12-3/TRBV12-4 . TGTGCCAGCAGCGTACAGGGGGGTAAGACTGAAGCTTTCTTT CASSVQGGKTEAFF
TRBD1 TRBJ1-1 TRBV6-5 few TGTGCCAGCAGCCCGGACAGGGTTTTGAACACTGAAGCTTTCTTT CASSPDRVLNTEAFF
TRBD1 TRBJ2-7 TRBV5-6 . TGTGCCAGCACCTCAACGACAGGGGAAGTGTTGTACGAGCAGTACTTC CASTSTTGEVLYEQYF
. TRBJ2-1 TRBV5-1 . TGCGCCAGCAGTAGCATTTACCATGAGCAGTTCTTC CASSSIYHEQFF
. TRBJ2-7 TRBV7-2 many TGTGCCACCCACCAAAGGGGCCCGCATTACGAGCAGTACTTC CATHQRGPHYEQYF
. TRBJ2-3 TRBV24-1 . TGTGCCACCAGTGACCGACGAGGGAAGGGTCCGCCAGATACGCAGTATTTT CATSDRRGKGPPDTQYF
. TRBJ2-5 TRBV9 . TGTGCCAGCAGCGTAGGGGGGCTTCAAGAGACCCAGTACTTC CASSVGGLQETQYF
TRBD1 TRBJ1-4 TRBV7-9 . TGTGCCAGCAGCTCAGGGACAGGGCGTGAAAAACTGTTTTTT CASSSGTGREKLFF
. TRBJ1-6 TRBV9 few TGTGCCAGCAGCGTAGAGGCAGGGACTAATTCACCCCTCCACTTT CASSVEAGTNSPLHF
. TRBJ1-1 TRBV5-5 . TGTGCCAGCAGCCCGGTGGGGGTAGGGAACACTGAAGCTTTCTTT CASSPVGVGNTEAFF
. TRBJ2-3 TRBV9 . TGTGCCAGCAGCGATAGCGGTCATCCCACAGATACGCAGTATTTT CASSDSGHPTDTQYF
. TRBJ1-5 TRBV9 . TGTGCCAGCAGCGTAGAGGCACATCAGCCCCAGCATTTT CASSVEAHQPQHF